This is a list of T cell receptor beta chains from one sample in a study of blood T cell repertoires in COVID-19. Sequencing was performed with immunoSEQ multiplex PCR; in TCRdb, only in-frame clones are kept and a portion is missing. There are 170,000 or so clones in the sample; roughly four fifths occur only once, and 1.5% to 1.7% lies in the top ten. Sequenced: peripheral blood. The receptors were gathered from a human donor in a cohort sampled during active COVID-19. CDR3s include the opening cysteine and the closing phenylalanine or tryptophan. The order of the fields is J gene, CDR3 length, V gene, CDR3 protein.

>TRBJ2-7|13|TRBV19
CASKTGGSYEQYF
>TRBJ1-3|14|TRBV25-1
CASSVTGGWNTIYF
>TRBJ2-7|16|TRBV27
CASSFRGTSGGYEQYF
>TRBJ2-2|15|TRBV28
CASRPPRGSTGELFF
>TRBJ2-7|14|TRBV6-2/TRBV6-3
CASSSGEETYEQYF
>TRBJ1-1|15|TRBV10-3
CAISESEVMNTEAFF
>TRBJ2-7|14|TRBV10-1
CASSGRQGNYEQYF
>TRBJ1-4|14|TRBV28
CASNSDRTNEKLFF
>TRBJ2-2|16|TRBV21-1
CASSNGKWEVGGELFF
>TRBJ2-7|12|TRBV6-5
CASSSMSYEQYF
>TRBJ2-7|14|TRBV27
CASRPAGVPYEQYF